A selection of T cell receptor beta chains follows, all from one sample in a study of blood T cell repertoires in COVID-19. The table came from immunoSEQ multiplex PCR; TCRdb's copy has only in-frame clones and leaves some out. Here the sample spans around 300,000 clones, 88% being singletons. The sequenced material came from PBMCs or T cells enriched from blood (not recorded which). The origin of the receptors is a woman in her sixties in a cohort exposed to, infected with or recovered from COVID-19 (not recorded which). CDR3s include the opening cysteine and the closing phenylalanine or tryptophan. A D gene is named only where the DNA matches it firmly. Rows may omit the clone size; those that give it use once, few, many or a size class.

abundance,v_gene,j_gene,d_gene,CDR3aa,CDR3nt
.,TRBV7-9,TRBJ2-4,TRBD1,CASSLTGGNIQYF,TGTGCCAGCAGCTTAACAGGGGGGAACATTCAGTACTTC
.,TRBV5-4,TRBJ2-1,.,CASSQSSESYNEQFF,TGTGCCAGCAGCCAGTCTTCAGAATCCTACAATGAGCAGTTCTTC
.,TRBV30,TRBJ2-5,TRBD1,CAWSVGTGGAETQYF,TGTGCCTGGAGTGTAGGGACAGGGGGCGCCGAGACCCAGTACTTC
.,TRBV4-2,TRBJ1-5,.,CASSLSPNQPQHF,TGTGCCAGCAGCCTAAGCCCCAATCAGCCCCAGCATTTT
.,TRBV6-5,TRBJ2-7,TRBD1,CASSYDRGSEQYF,TGTGCCAGCAGTTACGACAGGGGGAGCGAGCAGTACTTC
.,TRBV7-7,TRBJ2-5,TRBD2,CASSLAGSGQETQYF,TGTGCTAGCAGCTTAGCGGGCAGCGGCCAAGAGACCCAGTACTTC
.,TRBV11-2,TRBJ1-1,.,CASSPPPGGEAFF,TGTGCCAGCAGCCCCCCCCCGGGAGGGGAAGCTTTCTTT
.,TRBV7-3,TRBJ2-1,.,CASSSNSVGGQFF,TGTGCCAGCAGCTCCAATTCAGTCGGGGGGCAGTTCTTC
.,TRBV28,TRBJ2-3,.,CASSLTLSTDTQYF,TGTGCCAGCAGTTTAACTCTGAGCACAGATACGCAGTATTTT
.,TRBV27,TRBJ1-4,TRBD1,CASREGTDGEKLFF,TGTGCCAGCAGGGAAGGGACAGATGGTGAAAAACTGTTTTTT
.,TRBV28,TRBJ2-7,.,CASGGSREGFEQYF,TGTGCCAGCGGGGGCTCGAGGGAAGGGTTCGAGCAGTACTTC
.,TRBV9,TRBJ2-3,.,CASSVEGGARTDTQYF,TGTGCCAGCAGCGTAGAAGGGGGGGCGAGGACAGATACGCAGTATTTT
.,TRBV30,TRBJ2-1,TRBD2,CAWSGGKLAGGRKQFF,TGTGCCTGGAGCGGTGGGAAGCTAGCGGGAGGGAGGAAGCAGTTCTTC
.,TRBV19,TRBJ1-1,TRBD1,CASRGTGPNTEAFF,TGTGCCAGTAGAGGGACAGGCCCAAACACTGAAGCTTTCTTT
.,TRBV5-1,TRBJ2-1,.,CASSLVTSYNEQFF,TGCGCCAGCAGCTTGGTAACTTCCTACAATGAGCAGTTCTTC
.,TRBV28,TRBJ1-5,.,CASRDYGENSNQPQHF,TGTGCCAGCAGGGACTATGGGGAAAATAGCAATCAGCCCCAGCATTTT
.,TRBV11-2,TRBJ2-7,TRBD2,CASSPGGEGWENVYEQYF,TGTGCCAGCAGCCCGGGAGGGGAGGGGTGGGAGAACGTCTACGAGCAGTACTTC
once,TRBV27,TRBJ2-7,TRBD2,CASSPRLAGGYEQYF,TGTGCCAGCAGCCCCCGACTAGCGGGAGGGTACGAGCAGTACTTC
.,TRBV7-8,TRBJ2-5,.,CASSTGWSPETQYF,TGTGCCAGCAGCACAGGGTGGTCTCCAGAGACCCAGTACTTC
.,TRBV11-2,TRBJ2-3,.,CASLGAGNTDTQYF,TGTGCCAGCCTGGGGGCAGGCAACACAGATACGCAGTATTTT
once,TRBV4-3,TRBJ1-1,TRBD1,CASSLTQGVDTEAFF,TGCGCCAGCAGCCTAACACAGGGGGTAGACACTGAAGCTTTCTTT
.,TRBV24-1,TRBJ1-1,.,CATSGTGGSTEAFF,TGTGCCACCAGTGGGACCGGGGGGAGCACTGAAGCTTTCTTT
.,TRBV5-1,TRBJ1-1,TRBD1,CASSFEGRGDSAFF,TGCGCCAGCAGCTTTGAGGGCAGGGGGGATTCAGCTTTCTTT
.,TRBV18,TRBJ2-7,TRBD1,CASSHWDRMDEQYF,TGTGCCAGCTCGCACTGGGACAGGATGGATGAGCAGTACTTC
.,TRBV24-1,TRBJ2-3,TRBD2,CATSEVAGRRTDTQYF,TGTGCCACCAGTGAAGTTGCCGGGAGGCGCACAGATACGCAGTATTTT
.,TRBV6-4,TRBJ1-4,.,CASSERDCTPTNEKLFF,TGTGCCAGCAGTGAACGGGACTGCACCCCAACTAATGAAAAACTGTTTTTT
.,TRBV7-3,TRBJ2-7,.,CASSLGPEYEQYF,TGTGCCAGCAGCTTAGGGCCCGAGTACGAGCAGTACTTC
.,TRBV5-5,TRBJ2-3,TRBD1,CASSLDRGSLTDTQYF,TGTGCCAGCAGCTTAGACAGGGGGTCTTTAACAGATACGCAGTATTTT
.,TRBV7-9,TRBJ1-1,.,CASSLVGRAGTEAFF,TGTGCCAGCAGCTTAGTCGGGAGGGCCGGGACAGAAGCTTTCTTT
.,TRBV7-3,TRBJ2-3,.,CASSLKAVGVGFGTDTQYF,TGTGCCAGCAGCTTAAAGGCGGTTGGAGTGGGTTTTGGCACAGATACGCAGTATTTT
.,TRBV28,TRBJ1-6,TRBD1,CASSPTGPNNSPLHF,TGTGCCAGCAGTCCGACAGGGCCCAATAATTCACCCCTCCACTTT
.,TRBV5-1,TRBJ2-5,TRBD2,CASTPGASGIRETQYF,TGCGCCAGCACTCCCGGGGCTAGCGGGATTCGGGAGACCCAGTACTTC
few,TRBV2,TRBJ1-4,.,CASGHEKLFF,TGTGCCAGCGGGCATGAAAAACTGTTTTTT
.,TRBV10-1,TRBJ2-5,TRBD1,CASSLGQGAGETQYF,TGCGCCAGCAGCCTGGGACAGGGGGCTGGAGAGACCCAGTACTTC
.,TRBV7-2,TRBJ1-5,TRBD1,CASSSGQGRQPQHF,TGTGCCAGCAGCTCCGGACAGGGACGTCAGCCCCAGCATTTT
.,TRBV9,TRBJ2-5,.,CASSVGPQSGETQYF,TGTGCCAGCAGCGTAGGTCCACAGTCAGGAGAGACCCAGTACTTC
.,TRBV15,TRBJ2-5,TRBD1,CATSRGRGGTGGETQYF,TGTGCCACCAGCAGAGGGAGAGGTGGGACAGGGGGAGAGACCCAGTACTTC
.,TRBV11-3,TRBJ2-5,TRBD2,CASSSRLAGSQETQYF,TGTGCCAGCAGCTCCCGACTAGCGGGAAGCCAAGAGACCCAGTACTTC
.,TRBV10-1,TRBJ2-7,TRBD1,CASSEARDSSKYEQYF,TGCGCCAGCAGTGAGGCCCGGGACAGTAGTAAGTACGAGCAGTACTTC
.,TRBV5-4,TRBJ2-4,.,CASSPGAAGVKAKNIQYF,TGTGCCAGCAGCCCAGGGGCCGCAGGTGTTAAAGCCAAAAACATTCAGTACTTC
few,TRBV11-2,TRBJ2-5,.,CASSLVRAGPQETQYF,TGTGCCAGCAGCTTAGTTCGGGCGGGACCCCAAGAGACCCAGTACTTC
.,TRBV18,TRBJ1-2,.,CASSPPTRDGYTF,TGTGCCAGCTCACCACCGACCCGGGATGGCTACACCTTC
.,TRBV19,TRBJ2-5,.,CASSFLQETQYF,TGTGCCAGTAGTTTCTTACAAGAGACCCAGTACTTC
.,TRBV15,TRBJ2-4,.,CATSRESGVGYF,TGTGCCACCAGCAGAGAATCAGGGGTTGGATACTTC
.,TRBV6-1,TRBJ2-7,.,CASSEDDSYEQYF,TGTGCCAGCAGTGAAGACGACAGCTACGAGCAGTACTTC
.,TRBV18,TRBJ1-6,.,CASSQRNSPLHF,TGTGCCAGCTCACAGAGAAATTCACCCCTCCACTTT
.,TRBV2,TRBJ1-5,.,CASTLLDSPADRNQPQHF,TGTGCCAGCACCCTTCTTGACAGTCCCGCCGACCGCAATCAGCCCCAGCATTTT
.,TRBV11-2,TRBJ2-3,TRBD1,CASSFTGGGTDTQYF,TGTGCCAGCAGCTTTACAGGGGGCGGGACAGATACGCAGTATTTT
.,TRBV7-2,TRBJ1-1,.,CASSPDRSVAEAFF,TGTGCCAGCAGCCCAGACAGGTCCGTGGCTGAAGCTTTCTTT
.,TRBV18,TRBJ1-3,TRBD1,CASSPSPTGGISGNTIYF,TGTGCCAGCTCACCATCGCCGACAGGGGGCATATCGGGAAACACCATATATTTT
.,TRBV28,TRBJ1-1,TRBD1,CASSRLGAGGFEAFF,TGTGCCAGCAGTCGGTTAGGAGCAGGGGGCTTCGAAGCTTTCTTT
.,TRBV6-5,TRBJ1-2,.,CASREANYGYTF,TGTGCCAGCAGAGAGGCTAACTATGGCTACACCTTC
.,TRBV6-6,TRBJ2-1,TRBD2,CASKGLAGAENEQFF,TGTGCCAGCAAGGGGCTAGCGGGAGCAGAGAATGAGCAGTTCTTC
.,TRBV5-8,TRBJ2-7,.,CASSLIRGYEQYF,TGTGCCAGCAGCTTGATTAGGGGCTACGAGCAGTACTTC
.,TRBV11-1,TRBJ2-4,.,CASSLASIGGRRNIQYF,TGTGCCAGCAGCTTAGCGAGTATCGGGGGGCGGAGGAACATTCAGTACTTC